A selection of T cell receptor beta chains follows, all from one sample in a study of tumor and adjacent non-tumor tissue in lung cancer. A single record per CDR3 protein comes from TCRdb applying MiXCR to the multiplex PCR reads. Here the sample spans over 60,000 distinct CDR3 sequences, 73% being singletons. Sequenced material: lung tumor tissue. These receptors were collected from a man aged 60 to 75 with non-small cell lung cancer. Both conserved end residues are part of each CDR3. The D gene is left open where the match is weak. Some rows have no size entry. The others give once, few or many, or a class for an expanded clone.

v_call	clone_size	j_call	d_call	cdr3_aa	cdr3_nt
TRBV11-2	-	TRBJ2-2	-	CASSRKNTGKLFF	TGTGCCAGCAGTCGAAAGAACACCGGGAAGCTGTTTTTT
TRBV6-5	medium-sized	TRBJ2-5	-	CASSYGKTQYF	TGTGCCAGCAGTTACGGAAAGACCCAGTACTTC
TRBV6-2/TRBV6-3	-	TRBJ2-1	-	CARSQTRLFGNEQFF	TGTGCCAGGAGTCAAACAAGACTCTTTGGGAATGAGCAGTTCTTC
TRBV6-1	few	TRBJ2-7	TRBD2	CASSEAGAEGSYEQYF	TGTGCTAGCAGTGAGGCGGGAGCCGAAGGCTCCTACGAGCAGTACTTC
TRBV20-1	-	TRBJ2-3	TRBD2	CSAKIAGAGDAQYF	TGCAGTGCCAAGATAGCGGGCGCGGGGGATGCGCAGTATTTT
TRBV20-1	-	TRBJ1-3	-	CSARQSGDTIYF	TGCAGTGCAAGGCAGTCTGGAGACACCATATATTTT
TRBV20-1	-	TRBJ2-2	TRBD2	CNATLAGAPETGELFF	TGCAATGCTACTTTGGCGGGAGCGCCGGAGACCGGGGAGCTGTTTTTT
TRBV20-1	once	TRBJ1-6	TRBD1	CGASTSGQGTSYNSPLHF	TGCGGTGCTAGTACGTCGGGACAGGGAACCTCCTATAATTCACCCCTCCACTTT
TRBV6-1	-	TRBJ2-2	-	CASSEGLDTGELLF	TGTGCCAGCAGTGAAGGACTAGACACTGGGGAGCTGTTATTT
TRBV15	-	TRBJ2-3	TRBD1	CATRREGAEDTQYF	TGTGCCACCAGAAGAGAGGGGGCTGAAGATACGCAGTATTTT
TRBV29-1	many	TRBJ2-4	TRBD2	CSVEAEGTSGENIQYF	TGCAGCGTTGAAGCCGAAGGAACTAGCGGCGAAAACATTCAGTACTTC
TRBV29-1	-	TRBJ2-7	-	CSVATPGPSYEQYF	TGCAGCGTTGCCACTCCGGGGCCGTCCTACGAGCAGTACTTC
TRBV5-5	many	TRBJ1-4	TRBD1	CASSWGQGSPKLFF	TGTGCCAGCAGCTGGGGACAGGGATCCCCGAAACTGTTTTTT
TRBV6-5	once	TRBJ1-1	-	CASNYSRMGGAEAVF	TGTGCCAGCAATTACTCCCGCATGGGTGGGGCTGAAGCTGTCTTT
TRBV20-1	-	TRBJ2-2	TRBD2	CSATGTSGLSFTGELFF	TGCAGTGCTACCGGGACTAGCGGGTTGTCATTCACAGGGGAGCTGTTTTTT
TRBV24-1	-	TRBJ2-7	-	CTTSDSVTSYEQYF	TGTACCACCAGTGATTCCGTTACGTCCTACGAGCAGTACTTC
TRBV20-1	-	TRBJ2-7	TRBD2	CSAQGIAGNEQYF	TGCAGTGCGCAGGGAATAGCGGGAAACGAACAGTACTTC
TRBV20-1	-	TRBJ2-7	-	CSAEDSYKQYF	TGCAGTGCGGAGGACAGCTATAAGCAGTACTTC
TRBV14	-	TRBJ2-5	-	CGSSQRHLQETQYF	TGTGGCAGCAGCCAACGGCATCTCCAAGAGACACAGTACTTC
TRBV14	-	TRBJ2-1	-	CASSQDEGPTYNEQFF	TGTGCCAGCAGCCAAGATGAAGGACCCACTTACAACGAGCAGTTCTTC
TRBV6-5	-	TRBJ2-5	-	CASSPPRGKETQYF	TGCGCCAGCAGCCCCCCCCGGGGCAAAGAGACCCAGTACTTC
TRBV5-1	-	TRBJ2-2	-	CASSGTPDYTGELFF	TGCGCCAGCTCGGGGACGCCCGACTATACCGGGGAGTTGTTTTTT